The 4 T cell receptor beta chains given below trace back to one sample, sequenced in a study of T cell responses to AZD1222 COVID-19 vaccine. Only in-frame clones appear in the TCRdb table, and some are missing; sequencing was by immunoSEQ multiplex PCR. Of 50,000 to 70,000 clones listed, 75% to 90% were seen once; the top ten hold roughly 6.1%. Sequencing was performed on peripheral blood, taken 28 days after the second AZD1222 dose. The receptors originated from an adult who received the AZD1222 COVID-19 vaccine.

V and J are TRBV5-1 and TRBJ1-1; no definite D call. CDR1 is SGHRS, CDR2 YFSETQ, per germline. CDR3 length equals 13 residues. Trimming left V 1 base short and J 1 base short, with 5 bases between. The CDR3 loop reads CASSLTRNTEAFF. The DNA of the CDR3 is TGCGCCAGCAGCTTGACCAGGAACACTGAAGCTTTCTTT.

There are a few counts of this clone. The chain joins TRBV5-1 to TRBJ2-5; 7 bases align to TRBD2. V shed 4 bases, J shed 1 base, and the junction held 4 bases outside the gene matches. This CDR3 is 14 amino acids long. Looked up from germline, CDR1 is SGHRS and CDR2 is YFSETQ. CDR3 bases: TGCGCCAGCAGCGGCGGGGGTCCCCAAGAGACCCAGTACTTC. Translated, it gives CASSGGGPQETQYF.

This rearrangement joins TRBV19 to TRBJ1-2, with 10 bases identical to TRBD1. The V gene's germline CDR1 is LNHDA and CDR2 SQIVND (reference sequence). V trimming: 5 bases; J trimming: 4 bases; junction bases outside the gene matches: 7. The CDR3 totals 15 residues. As DNA, the CDR3 is TGTGCCAGTAGTGGGACAGGGGCATGGGGCTATGGCTACACCTTC. Protein sequence: CASSGTGAWGYGYTF.

J is TRBJ2-7 and V is TRBV6-5; no clear D. This CDR3 region has 13 residues. Germline CDR1 MNHEY, CDR2 SVGAGI. The V end was cut by 6 bases, the J end by 3 bases, with 12 bases between. The CDR3 is CASSQTARYEQYF. CDR3 DNA sequence: TGTGCCAGCAGCCAGACGGCGCGCTACGAGCAGTACTTC.